These T cell receptor beta chains were read from a single sample in a study of OX40 agonist ivuxolimab in advanced cancers. Using immunoSEQ multiplex PCR, the repertoire was profiled, and TCRdb retains in-frame clones only, with some absent. Of 75,000 to 100,000 clones listed, about four fifths are singletons. This specimen consisted of CD4+ or CD8+ T cells sorted from blood, obtained in a trial of the OX40 agonist ivuxolimab. These receptors all come from an adult with an advanced solid tumor such as melanoma, head and neck, liver or kidney cancer. Both conserved end residues are trimmed from each CDR3.

TRBV18	TRBJ1-4	ASSPTLGQGNEKLF
TRBV9	TRBJ2-5	ASSPEDGSGRGETQY
TRBV6-6	TRBJ1-2	ASSWTGTGDPYGYT
TRBV19	TRBJ1-3	ASSRDPGNTIY
TRBV7-9	TRBJ2-7	ASSMGQGDPYEQY
TRBV6-6	TRBJ2-3	ASSYAGPIGDTQY
TRBV2	TRBJ2-3	ASSPLARTDTQY
TRBV4-2	TRBJ2-1	ASSDRDLGNDEQF
TRBV10-3	TRBJ1-3	AISVQTLIGNTIY
TRBV14	TRBJ2-3	ASSFLTGTPSTDTQY
TRBV6-5	TRBJ2-1	ASSWGAAYNEQF
TRBV18	TRBJ2-1	ASSPTLAGGNNEQF
TRBV9	TRBJ2-3	ASSRGTDTQY
TRBV29-1	TRBJ1-1	SVGRNRDTEAF
TRBV11-1	TRBJ2-3	ASSPRRTSGVDTQY
TRBV19	TRBJ1-2	ASYPGQRSYGYT